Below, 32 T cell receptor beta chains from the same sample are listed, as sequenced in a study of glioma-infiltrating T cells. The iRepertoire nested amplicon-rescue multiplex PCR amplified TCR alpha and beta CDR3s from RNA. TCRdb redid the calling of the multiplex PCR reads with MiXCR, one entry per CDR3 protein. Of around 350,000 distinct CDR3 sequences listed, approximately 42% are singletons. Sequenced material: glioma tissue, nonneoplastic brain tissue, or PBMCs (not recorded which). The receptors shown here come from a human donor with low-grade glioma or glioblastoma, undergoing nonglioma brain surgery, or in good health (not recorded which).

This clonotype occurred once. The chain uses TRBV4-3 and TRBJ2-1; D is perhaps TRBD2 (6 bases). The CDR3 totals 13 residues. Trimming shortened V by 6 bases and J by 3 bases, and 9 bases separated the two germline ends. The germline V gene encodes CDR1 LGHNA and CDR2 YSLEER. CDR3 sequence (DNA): TGCGCCAGCAGTCGGGGGATCTACAATGAGCAGTTCTTC. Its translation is CASSRGIYNEQFF.

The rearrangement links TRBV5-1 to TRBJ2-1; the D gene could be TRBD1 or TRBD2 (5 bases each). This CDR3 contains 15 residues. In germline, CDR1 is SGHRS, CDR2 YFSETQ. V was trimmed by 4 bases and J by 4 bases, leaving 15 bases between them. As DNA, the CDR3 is TGCGCCAGCAGCCGCAACCCGGGACCATACAATGAGCAGTTCTTC. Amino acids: CASSRNPGPYNEQFF.

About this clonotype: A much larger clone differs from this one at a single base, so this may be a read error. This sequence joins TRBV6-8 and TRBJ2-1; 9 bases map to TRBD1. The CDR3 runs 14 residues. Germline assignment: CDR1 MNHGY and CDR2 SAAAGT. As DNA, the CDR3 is TGTGCCAGCATCCTAAACAGGGGGCTCAATGAGCAGCTCTTC. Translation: CASILNRGLNEQLF.

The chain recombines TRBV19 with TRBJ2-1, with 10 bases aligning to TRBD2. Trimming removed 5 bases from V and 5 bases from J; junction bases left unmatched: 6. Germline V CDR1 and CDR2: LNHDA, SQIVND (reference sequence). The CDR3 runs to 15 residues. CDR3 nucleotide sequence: TGTGCCAGTAGTTCCCCCGGGACTAGCGACAATGAGCAGTTCTTC. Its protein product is CASSSPGTSDNEQFF. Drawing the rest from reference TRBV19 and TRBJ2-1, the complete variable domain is DGGITQSPKYLFRKEGQNVTLSCEQNLNHDAMYWYRQDPGQGLRLIYYSQIVNDFQKGDIAEGYSVSREKKESFPLTVTSAQKNPTAFYLCASSSPGTSDNEQFFGPGTRLTVL.

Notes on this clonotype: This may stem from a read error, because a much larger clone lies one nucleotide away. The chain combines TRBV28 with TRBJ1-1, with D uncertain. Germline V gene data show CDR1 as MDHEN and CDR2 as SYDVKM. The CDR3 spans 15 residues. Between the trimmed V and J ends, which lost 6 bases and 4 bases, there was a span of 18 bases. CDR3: CASRFSAGGSTEAFF. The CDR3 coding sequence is TGTGCCAGCAGATTCTCTGCAGGAGGTTCCACTGAAGCTTTCTTT.

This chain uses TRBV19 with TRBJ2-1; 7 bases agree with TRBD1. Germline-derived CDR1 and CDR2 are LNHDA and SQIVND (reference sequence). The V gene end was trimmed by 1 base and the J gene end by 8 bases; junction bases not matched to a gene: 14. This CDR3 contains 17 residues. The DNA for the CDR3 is TGTGCCAGTAGTATAGGGCCCTTCGACAGGGTCGTTCATGAGCAGTTCTTC. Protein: CASSIGPFDRVVHEQFF.

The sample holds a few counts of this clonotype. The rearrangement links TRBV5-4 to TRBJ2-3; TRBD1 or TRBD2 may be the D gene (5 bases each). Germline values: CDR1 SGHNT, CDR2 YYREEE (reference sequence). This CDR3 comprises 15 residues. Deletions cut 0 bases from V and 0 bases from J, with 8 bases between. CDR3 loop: CASSLDGGSTDTQYF. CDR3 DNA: TGTGCCAGCAGCTTGGATGGGGGAAGCACAGATACGCAGTATTTT.

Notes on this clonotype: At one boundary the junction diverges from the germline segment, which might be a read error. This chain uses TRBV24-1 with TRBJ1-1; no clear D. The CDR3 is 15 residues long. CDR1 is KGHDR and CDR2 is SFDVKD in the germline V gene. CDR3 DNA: TGTGCCACCAGTTTAGTAGGGTGGGTGAACACGGAAGCTTTCTTT. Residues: CATSLVGWVNTEAFF.

The CDR3 nucleotides read TGCAGCGTTGCTCTAGCGGGAGGGTTGGAGACCCAGTACTTC. The encoded protein is CSVALAGGLETQYF. The V gene is TRBV29-1, the J gene TRBJ2-5; 12 bases match TRBD2. CDR1 and CDR2 (germline): SQVTM, ANQGSEA. The CDR3 length is 14 residues. J lost 5 bases, V lost 4 bases, and 5 bases had no gene match.

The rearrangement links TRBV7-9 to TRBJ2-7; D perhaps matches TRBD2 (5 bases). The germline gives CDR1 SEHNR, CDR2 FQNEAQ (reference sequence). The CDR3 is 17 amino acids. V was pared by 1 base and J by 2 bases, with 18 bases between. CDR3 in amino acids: CASSLERVGDKTYEQYF. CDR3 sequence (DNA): TGTGCCAGCAGCTTAGAGAGGGTTGGTGACAAAACCTACGAGCAGTACTTC.

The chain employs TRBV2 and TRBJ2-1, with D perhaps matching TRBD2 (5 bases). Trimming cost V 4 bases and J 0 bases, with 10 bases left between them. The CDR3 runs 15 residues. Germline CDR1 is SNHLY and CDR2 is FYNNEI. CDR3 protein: CASSATAGSYNEQFF. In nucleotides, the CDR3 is TGTGCCAGCAGTGCCACCGCGGGCTCCTACAATGAGCAGTTCTTC.

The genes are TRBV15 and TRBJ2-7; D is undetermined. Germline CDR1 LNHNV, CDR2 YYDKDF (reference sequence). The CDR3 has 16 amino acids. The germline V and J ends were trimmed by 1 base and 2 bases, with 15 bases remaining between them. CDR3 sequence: CATSRVHSPTTYEQYF. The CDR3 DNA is TGTGCCACCAGCAGAGTGCATTCCCCGACGACCTACGAGCAGTACTTC.

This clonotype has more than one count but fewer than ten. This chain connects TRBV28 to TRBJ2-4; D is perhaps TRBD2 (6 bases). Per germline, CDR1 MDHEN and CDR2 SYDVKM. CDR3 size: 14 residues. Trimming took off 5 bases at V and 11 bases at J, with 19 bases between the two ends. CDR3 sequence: CASSRLTSSAFQYF. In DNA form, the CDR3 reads TGTGCCAGCAGTCGCCTTACATCTAGCGCCTTTCAGTACTTC. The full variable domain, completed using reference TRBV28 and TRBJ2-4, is DVKVTQSSRYLVKRTGEKVFLECVQDMDHENMFWYRQDPGLGLRLIYFSYDVKMKEKGDIPEGYSVSREKKERFSLILESASTNQTSMYLCASSRLTSSAFQYFGAGTRLSVL.

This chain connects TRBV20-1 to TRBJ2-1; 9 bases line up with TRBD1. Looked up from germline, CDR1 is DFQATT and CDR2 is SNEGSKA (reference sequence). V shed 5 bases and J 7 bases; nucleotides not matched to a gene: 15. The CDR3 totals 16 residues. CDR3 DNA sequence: TGCAGTGCTGGCCCCTCGACAGGGGGTTATCGGAATGAGCAGTTCTTC. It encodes CSAGPSTGGYRNEQFF.

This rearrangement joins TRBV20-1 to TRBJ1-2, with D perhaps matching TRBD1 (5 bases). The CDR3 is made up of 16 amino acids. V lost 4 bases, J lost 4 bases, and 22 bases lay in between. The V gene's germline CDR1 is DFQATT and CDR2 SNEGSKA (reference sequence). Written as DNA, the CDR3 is TGCAGTGCTACGGACCCCGGGACCCAGGGCTCCTATGGCTACACCTTC. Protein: CSATDPGTQGSYGYTF.

Here the CDR3 DNA reads TGCGCCAGCAGCGGCCGGGACAGGGTGACAGATACGCAGTATTTT. Translated, it gives CASSGRDRVTDTQYF. The chain recombines TRBV5-1 with TRBJ2-3; 9 bases are shared with TRBD1. CDR1 is SGHRS, CDR2 YFSETQ, per germline. V gave up 4 bases and J gave up 3 bases; unmatched junction bases: 6. The CDR3 has 15 residues.

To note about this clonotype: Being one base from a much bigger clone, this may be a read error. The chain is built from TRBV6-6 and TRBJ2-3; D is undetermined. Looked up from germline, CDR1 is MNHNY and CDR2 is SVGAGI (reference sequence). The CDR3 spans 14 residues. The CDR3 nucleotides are TGTGCCAGCAGTTACGACTTTGGCACAGATACGCATTATTTT. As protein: CASSYDFGTDTHYF.

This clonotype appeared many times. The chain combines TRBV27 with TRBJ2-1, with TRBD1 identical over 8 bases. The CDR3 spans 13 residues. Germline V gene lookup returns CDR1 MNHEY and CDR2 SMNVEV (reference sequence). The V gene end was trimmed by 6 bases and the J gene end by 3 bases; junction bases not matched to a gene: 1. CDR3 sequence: CASRQGVYNEQFF. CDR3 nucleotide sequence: TGTGCCAGCAGACAGGGGGTCTACAATGAGCAGTTCTTC.

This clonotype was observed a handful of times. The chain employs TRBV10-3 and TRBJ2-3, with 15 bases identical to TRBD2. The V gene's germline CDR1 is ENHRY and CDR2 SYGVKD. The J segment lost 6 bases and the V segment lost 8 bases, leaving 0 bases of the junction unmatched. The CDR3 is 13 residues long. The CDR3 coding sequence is TGTGCCATCGGACTAGCGGGAGGGGATACGCAGTATTTT. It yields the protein CAIGLAGGDTQYF.

In nucleotides, the CDR3 is TGTGCCAGCAGCAAAATCTTGGGGGGATCTGAAGCTTTCTTT. It yields the protein CASSKILGGSEAFF. The rearrangement links TRBV14 to TRBJ1-1, with D perhaps matching TRBD1 (5 bases). CDR1 SGHDN and CDR2 FVKESK come from the germline V gene. This CDR3 spans 14 amino acids. Trimming cost V 5 bases and J 6 bases, with 16 bases left between them. Filled out from reference TRBV14 and TRBJ1-1, the complete variable domain reads EAGVTQFPSHSVIEKGQTVTLRCDPISGHDNLYWYRRVMGKEIKFLLHFVKESKQDESGMPNNRFLAERTGGTYSTLKVQPAELEDSGVYFCASSKILGGSEAFFGQGTRLTVV.

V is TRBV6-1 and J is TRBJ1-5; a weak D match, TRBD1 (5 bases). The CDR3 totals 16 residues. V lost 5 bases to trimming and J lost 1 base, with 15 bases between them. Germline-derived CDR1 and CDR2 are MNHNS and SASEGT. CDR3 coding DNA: TGTGCCAGCAGTCTGATCCGGGGCCGAAGCAATCAGCCCCAGCATTTT. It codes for CASSLIRGRSNQPQHF.

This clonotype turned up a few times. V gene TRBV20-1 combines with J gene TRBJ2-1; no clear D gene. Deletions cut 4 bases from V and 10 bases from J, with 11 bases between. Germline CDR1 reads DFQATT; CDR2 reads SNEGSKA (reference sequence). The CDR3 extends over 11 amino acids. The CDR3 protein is CSANGASEQFF. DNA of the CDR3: TGCAGTGCTAACGGCGCCTCAGAGCAGTTCTTC.

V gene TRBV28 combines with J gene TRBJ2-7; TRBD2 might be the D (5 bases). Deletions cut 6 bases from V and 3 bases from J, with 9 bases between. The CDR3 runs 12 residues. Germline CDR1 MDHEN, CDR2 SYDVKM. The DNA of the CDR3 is TGTGCCAGCAGCTCACTAGGCTACGAGCAGTACTTC. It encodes CASSSLGYEQYF.

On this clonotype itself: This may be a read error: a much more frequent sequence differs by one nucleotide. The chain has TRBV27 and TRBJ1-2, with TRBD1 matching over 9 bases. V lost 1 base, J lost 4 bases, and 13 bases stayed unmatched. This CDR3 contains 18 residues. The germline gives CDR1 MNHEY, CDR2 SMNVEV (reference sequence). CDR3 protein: CASSLLSQGQGIGYGYTF. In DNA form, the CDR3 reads TGTGCCAGCAGTTTATTGTCTCAGGGACAGGGAATCGGCTATGGCTACACCTTC.

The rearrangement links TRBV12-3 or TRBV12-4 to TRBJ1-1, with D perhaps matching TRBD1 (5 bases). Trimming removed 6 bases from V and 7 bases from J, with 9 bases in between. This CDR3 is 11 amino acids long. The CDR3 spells CASSRDGEAFF. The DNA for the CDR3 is TGTGCCAGCAGCCGGGACGGTGAAGCTTTCTTT.

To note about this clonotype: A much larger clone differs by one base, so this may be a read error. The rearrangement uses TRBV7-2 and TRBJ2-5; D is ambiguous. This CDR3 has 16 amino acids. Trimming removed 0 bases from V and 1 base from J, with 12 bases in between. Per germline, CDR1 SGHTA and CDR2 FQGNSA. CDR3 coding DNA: TGTGCCAGCAGCTTAGCGTTCCCGCCAACCCAAGAGACCCAGTACTTC. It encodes CASSLAFPPTQETQYF.

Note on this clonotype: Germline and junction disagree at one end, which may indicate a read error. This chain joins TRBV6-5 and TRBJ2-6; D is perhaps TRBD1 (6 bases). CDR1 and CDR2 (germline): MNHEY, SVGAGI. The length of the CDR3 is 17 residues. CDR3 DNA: TGCGCCAGCAGAGCCCCGACAGGTAGCTCTGGGGCCAACGTCCTGACTTTC. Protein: CASRAPTGSSGANVLTF.

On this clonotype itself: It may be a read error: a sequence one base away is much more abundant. CDR3 sequence reads: CASSSGILGAYEQFF. The CDR3 DNA follows: TGTGCCAGCAGTTCCGGGATCCTCGGGGCCTACGAGCAGTTCTTC. The gene calls are TRBV6-5 and TRBJ2-1; D assignment may be TRBD1 or TRBD2 (5 bases each). The CDR3 sequence is 15 residues long. Deletions cut 4 bases from V and 10 bases from J, with 20 bases between. Germline CDR1 and CDR2: MNHEY and SVGAGI.

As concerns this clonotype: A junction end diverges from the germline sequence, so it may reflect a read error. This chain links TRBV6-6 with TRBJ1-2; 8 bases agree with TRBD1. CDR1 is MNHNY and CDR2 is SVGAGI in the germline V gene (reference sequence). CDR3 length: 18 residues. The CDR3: CASGYSIAAGTGLNGYTF. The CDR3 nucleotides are TGTGCCAGCGGTTACTCGATAGCAGCAGGGACAGGATTAAACGGCTACACCTTC.

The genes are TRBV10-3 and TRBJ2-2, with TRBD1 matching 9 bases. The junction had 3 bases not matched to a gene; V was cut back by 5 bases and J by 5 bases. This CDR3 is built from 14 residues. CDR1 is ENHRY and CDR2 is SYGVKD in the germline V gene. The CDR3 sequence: CAISRTGETGELFF. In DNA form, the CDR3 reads TGTGCCATCAGTAGGACAGGGGAAACCGGGGAGCTGTTTTTT.

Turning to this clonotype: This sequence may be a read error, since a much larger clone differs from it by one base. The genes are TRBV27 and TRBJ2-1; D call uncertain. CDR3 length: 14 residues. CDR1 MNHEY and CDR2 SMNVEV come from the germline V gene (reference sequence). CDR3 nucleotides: TGTGCCAGCAGTTTGATGGCAGATTACAGTGAGCAGTTCTTC. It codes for CASSLMADYSEQFF.

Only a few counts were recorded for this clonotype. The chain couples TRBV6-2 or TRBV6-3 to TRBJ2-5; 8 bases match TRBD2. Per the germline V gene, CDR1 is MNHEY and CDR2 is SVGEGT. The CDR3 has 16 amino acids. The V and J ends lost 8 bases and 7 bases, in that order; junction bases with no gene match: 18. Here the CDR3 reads CASQTGASGHGGTQYF. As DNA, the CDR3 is TGTGCCAGCCAAACGGGAGCTAGCGGGCACGGCGGGACCCAGTACTTC.